The rows below give T cell receptor beta chains drawn from one sample of a study of control samples from healthy donors and cancer patients. The table came from immunoSEQ multiplex PCR; TCRdb's copy has only in-frame clones and leaves some out. The data show 65,000 to 95,000 clones, around 89% seen once. Sequenced input: blood. These receptors were collected from a man between 50 and 59 years old in good health. CDR3s include the opening cysteine and the closing phenylalanine or tryptophan. A D gene is named only where the DNA matches it firmly. Some rows have no size entry. The others give once, few or many, or a class for an expanded clone.

-,-,TRBV6-5,TRBJ1-1,TGTGCCAGCAGTTTCCGGGGGTGGAACACTGAAGCTTTCTTT,CASSFRGWNTEAFF
few,-,TRBV18,TRBJ2-5,TGTGCCAGCTCCCGAGGACCGGGTGTTGGCCAGTACTTC,CASSRGPGVGQYF
-,-,TRBV4-1,TRBJ1-4,TGCGCCAGCAGCCAAACCGGACAGTTTTCCGAAAAACTGTTTTTT,CASSQTGQFSEKLFF
-,-,TRBV7-3,TRBJ1-2,TGTGCCAGCAGCCCCATCCACCGGGACTATGGCTACACCTTC,CASSPIHRDYGYTF
-,-,TRBV5-6,TRBJ2-2,TGTGCCAGCAGCCTGGGCCAGCTTGGCGCCGGGGAGCTGTTTTTT,CASSLGQLGAGELFF
-,-,TRBV15,TRBJ1-2,TGTGCCACCAGCAGAGATTTTACGACAGGATGGAACTATGGCTACACCTTC,CATSRDFTTGWNYGYTF
-,-,TRBV5-6,TRBJ2-1,TGTGCCAGCAGTAGGCTGTATGAGCAGTTCTTC,CASSRLYEQFF
-,-,TRBV3-1/TRBV3-2,TRBJ2-6,TGTGCCAGCAGGTCCGGAAATGCTGGGGCCAACGTCCTGACTTTC,CASRSGNAGANVLTF
-,TRBD1,TRBV30,TRBJ1-4,TGTGCCTGGACCCGGACAGGGGGGAATGAAAAACTGTTTTTT,CAWTRTGGNEKLFF
few,TRBD2,TRBV7-2,TRBJ2-3,TGTGCCAGCAGCTTAAGCGGGGGGGATACGCAGTATTTT,CASSLSGGDTQYF
-,-,TRBV30,TRBJ2-7,TGTGCCTGGAGTGCTGCATACCCCGAGCAGTACTTC,CAWSAAYPEQYF
-,-,TRBV6-5,TRBJ1-5,TGTGCCAGCAGCCCAGGGGATCAGCCCCAGCATTTT,CASSPGDQPQHF
-,-,TRBV24-1,TRBJ2-7,TGTGCCACCAGTGATCTGGGACCGTCCAGAACCTACGAGCAGTACTTC,CATSDLGPSRTYEQYF
-,-,TRBV12-5,TRBJ1-3,TGTGCTAGTGGTCCATCAGGACAGTTAGGAAACACCATATATTTT,CASGPSGQLGNTIYF
-,-,TRBV4-1,TRBJ1-6,TGCGCCAGCAGCCACCAGAATTCACCCCTCCACTTT,CASSHQNSPLHF
-,-,TRBV12-5,TRBJ1-1,TGTGCTAGTGGTTTGGTAACGTCTGGGAACACTGAAGCTTTCTTT,CASGLVTSGNTEAFF
-,-,TRBV4-2,TRBJ2-3,TGTGCCAGCAGCCAAGGGAGTGAGGGGACCACAGATACGCAGTATTTT,CASSQGSEGTTDTQYF
-,TRBD2,TRBV14,TRBJ2-3,TGTGCCAGCAGCGCATGGGACGTACTAGCGACAGATACGCAGTATTTT,CASSAWDVLATDTQYF
-,-,TRBV7-9,TRBJ2-1,TGTGCCAGCAGCTTGGGGACCTACAATGAGCAGTTCTTC,CASSLGTYNEQFF
once,TRBD1,TRBV10-2,TRBJ1-2,TGCGCCAGCAGACCCGGGACAGGGAACTATGGCTACACCTTC,CASRPGTGNYGYTF
-,TRBD1,TRBV11-2,TRBJ1-1,TGTGCCAGCAGCTTAACACAGGGGCTTGAAGCTTTCTTT,CASSLTQGLEAFF
-,TRBD1,TRBV27,TRBJ1-4,TGTGCCAGCAGTTTATCGAGACAGGGGTTGGGGGGGGTCTTTTTT,CASSLSRQGLGGVFF
-,-,TRBV4-1,TRBJ1-1,TGCGCCAGCAGCCAAGATCAAGCAGGCCTCACTGAAGCTTTCTTT,CASSQDQAGLTEAFF
once,-,TRBV12-3/TRBV12-4,TRBJ2-7,TGTGCCAGCAGACGAGGAAGGAACCACGAGCAGTACTTC,CASRRGRNHEQYF
-,-,TRBV11-2,TRBJ2-7,TGTGCCAGCAGTTTTACAGGGAGGAACGAGCAGTACTTC,CASSFTGRNEQYF
-,-,TRBV7-5,TRBJ2-3,TGTGCCAGAAGCTTAGGGACCGGCGGGGACACAGATACGCAGTATTTT,CARSLGTGGDTDTQYF
once,-,TRBV3-1/TRBV3-2,TRBJ1-2,TGTGCCAGCAGCCAAGCAAGCACCAGAACCAACTATGGCTACACCTTC,CASSQASTRTNYGYTF
-,-,TRBV5-6,TRBJ2-1,TGTGCCAGCAGCTTTCAAAGCTTGTACAATGAGCAGTTCTTC,CASSFQSLYNEQFF
few,-,TRBV12-3/TRBV12-4,TRBJ1-2,TGTGCCAGCAGTTTAAACGGCTATGACTACACCTTC,CASSLNGYDYTF
-,-,TRBV4-2,TRBJ2-3,TGTGCCAGCAGCCAGGATTGGGATACGCAGTATTTT,CASSQDWDTQYF
-,TRBD2,TRBV5-6,TRBJ2-5,TGTGCCAGCAGCTCGCGAGGGAGGGGCCTTCGAGAGACCCAGTACTTC,CASSSRGRGLRETQYF
few,-,TRBV7-9,TRBJ2-1,TGTGCCAGCAGCTTATCAGGGTGGGGCGAGGGCAATGAGCAGTTCTTC,CASSLSGWGEGNEQFF
-,TRBD1,TRBV4-3,TRBJ2-3,TGCGCCAGCAGCCAGGCAGACAGGGCAACGCAGTATTTT,CASSQADRATQYF
-,TRBD2,TRBV19,TRBJ2-1,TGTGCCAGTAGTGGGGAGCGGGGGACATCTCTGAATGAGCAGTTCTTC,CASSGERGTSLNEQFF
-,-,TRBV9,TRBJ1-4,TGTGCCAGCAGCCTATGGGGTGCAACTAATGAAAAACTGTTTTTT,CASSLWGATNEKLFF
few,TRBD1,TRBV7-9,TRBJ1-6,TGTGCCAGCAGCTTGGTCCAGGGGGATTCACCCCTCCACTTT,CASSLVQGDSPLHF
-,-,TRBV6-1,TRBJ2-3,TGTGCCAGCAGTGAATGGGGGAGAACGCAGTATTTT,CASSEWGRTQYF
-,-,TRBV5-4,TRBJ2-6,TGTGCCAGCAGACCCGGAGGGGCTTCTGGGGCCAACGTCCTGACTTTC,CASRPGGASGANVLTF
-,-,TRBV30,TRBJ1-1,TGTGCCTGGACGGACGGCATGAACACTGAAGCTTTCTTT,CAWTDGMNTEAFF
once,TRBD2,TRBV12-3/TRBV12-4,TRBJ2-3,TGTGCCAGCAGCCGGGGGGGTGCTACGCAGTATTTT,CASSRGGATQYF
once,TRBD1,TRBV3-1/TRBV3-2,TRBJ1-2,TGTGCCAGCAGCCAACAAATCCTCACAGAGACAGGGCATGGCTACACCTTC,CASSQQILTETGHGYTF
-,TRBD1,TRBV5-6,TRBJ2-2,TGTGCCAGCAGCTTACCGACAGGGGCCGGGGAGCTGTTTTTT,CASSLPTGAGELFF
once,TRBD2,TRBV5-4,TRBJ2-1,TGTGCCAGCAGCCCCGGGACTAGCGGGGATTTCTACAATGAGCAGTTCTTC,CASSPGTSGDFYNEQFF
-,-,TRBV10-1,TRBJ1-3,TGCGCCAGCAGTAATGGGGCTGGAAACACCATATATTTT,CASSNGAGNTIYF
-,-,TRBV6-5,TRBJ1-2,TGTGCCACGTCCGGCCAGCGGAGTAACTATGGCTACACCTTC,CATSGQRSNYGYTF
-,-,TRBV27,TRBJ2-7,TGTGCCAGCAGTTTAGGGGGCGGCGAGCAGTACTTC,CASSLGGGEQYF
-,TRBD1,TRBV5-4,TRBJ2-5,TGTGCCAGCAGCTCGGCAGGGGGCGAAGAGACCCAGTACTTC,CASSSAGGEETQYF
-,TRBD1,TRBV12-5,TRBJ1-5,TGTGCTAGTGGAACTCCGGGACAGGGAAATCAGCCCCAGCATTTT,CASGTPGQGNQPQHF
few,-,TRBV7-2,TRBJ1-5,TGTGCCAGCAGCTGGCGCGGGGGACCGGGAGACCATCAGCCCCAGCATTTT,CASSWRGGPGDHQPQHF
-,TRBD1,TRBV6-5,TRBJ2-7,TGTGCCAGCAGCCCCGGGACAGGTGCTACCAACGAGCAGTACTTC,CASSPGTGATNEQYF
-,-,TRBV19,TRBJ1-1,TGTGCCAGTAGTGCCCGGGACGGTGGGAACACTGAAGCTTTCTTT,CASSARDGGNTEAFF
-,-,TRBV7-2,TRBJ2-5,TGTGCCAGCAGCTTATACGGGGTAGAGACCCAGTACTTC,CASSLYGVETQYF
few,-,TRBV25-1,TRBJ1-6,TGTGCCAGCAGTGAAACCGGGGCTGATAATTCACCCCTCCACTTT,CASSETGADNSPLHF
-,-,TRBV3-1/TRBV3-2,TRBJ1-2,TGTGCCAGCAGTCAGAAAGGTGGGGGCTACACCTTC,CASSQKGGGYTF
once,TRBD2,TRBV11-3,TRBJ2-7,TGTGCCAGCAGCCCAAGGGAGGGCAGTGGTAGCGAGCAGTACTTC,CASSPREGSGSEQYF
-,TRBD1,TRBV9,TRBJ2-7,TGTGCCAGCAGCGTAGGGACAGGGGCCTACGAGCAGTACTTC,CASSVGTGAYEQYF